This TCR beta chain was identified during a study of CXCR3-negative and CXCR3-positive naive CD8 T cells (dated by TCRdb to between 2018 and 2020). Regarding the study in general: Some 130 million TRB reads were obtained in total, roughly 1.5 +/- 0.3 million reads per library. Data from about 12 donors, pooled across two independent experiments, went into the diversity and physicochemical repertoire analyses. The TRBV-TRBJ cluster analysis covered naive subsets from a handful of donors and memory cells from 3 donors.

The sequencer listed for this sample is NextSeq 550. The Human TCR Profiling Kit (MiLaboratory) was used to make UMI-labeled 5' RACE TRB cDNA libraries. The full amount of extracted RNA was used for cDNA synthesis, and the full amount of resulting cDNA was used for PCR amplification. Libraries were prepared in parallel with an identical number of PCR cycles. The authors' analysis ran thus. About 50,000 +/- 10,000 unique UMI-labeled TRB cDNA molecules per library were extracted with MIGEC and MiXCR, with at least two reads per UMI required. Each library averaged 40,000 +/- 10,000 functional in-frame TRB CDR3 nucleotide clonotypes without stop codons. After each sample was downsampled to 5000 UMI-labeled TRB molecules, VDJtools was used to calculate diversity metrics such as normalized Shannon-Wiener and Chao1. For the central five CDR3 residues, VDJtools calculated physicochemical properties weighted by clonotype size, namely interaction energy, strength, volume and Kidera factor 4. TCRdb reprocessed the reads, so every CDR3 protein sequence counts as one entry and DNA is not shown. The V and J calls were not made by the authors but by TCRdb's processing. The sample table gives some 99,000 distinct CDR3 sequences. The ten most abundant clones make up 0.95% to 1.4% of the sample.

Points on this clonotype: It has no known antigen specificity.

For every CD8+ T cell subset, fewer than 350,000 cells were flow-sorted straight into RLT lysis buffer, and each subset was sorted in triplicate. Naive CD8+ T cells were defined stringently as CD45RO-CCR7+CD27+CD95- to exclude memory contaminants. Peripheral blood mononuclear cells were isolated from buffy coats using standard density gradient centrifugation. A FACSAria III was used to flow-sort naive CD8+ T cells into CXCR3-negative and CXCR3-positive populations. Total RNA was extracted from sorted cells using an RNeasy Mini Kit. Overall study results and their limits: Within the same donor, TRBV-TRBJ usage looked similar between naive CXCR3-negative and CXCR3-positive cells, but memory cells had distinct patterns. Comparably high repertoire diversity was found in both naive subsets, whereas much lower repertoire diversity was found in memory CD8+ T cells. Freshly isolated PBMCs were used for most assays because CXCR3 expression went down partially after cryopreservation. Because surface CD5, which is linked to self-reactivity in mice, was comparable between the naive subsets, TCR interaction strength was also inferred from TRB CDR3 physicochemical properties. Compared with CXCR3-negative naive cells, CXCR3-positive naive cells had TRB CDR3s with higher hydrophobicity (lower Kidera factor 4), lower energy, and higher strength and volume indices.

Input material: naive CXCR3+ CD8+ T cells from blood. The cell subset or site label on this specimen signifies: CD45RO-CCR7+CD27+CD95- naive CD8+ T cells expressing CXCR3 (TNR3+). The TCR comes from a human donor in good health. Some clones in this sample may be carry-over from other donors' samples.

The CDR3 region has the sequence CASSPRARDEKLFF. The rearrangement joined TRBV14 to TRBJ1-4. The CDR3 covers 14 residues, taking in both the cysteine and the phenylalanine. No DNA was logged. In the germline V gene, CDR1 corresponds to SGHDN and CDR2 to FVKESK.